A selection of T cell receptor beta chains follows, all from one sample in a study of shared clonotypes between healthy human individuals. TCRdb's copy holds only in-frame clones and misses some; the assay was immunoSEQ multiplex PCR. The sample yields 950,000 to 1,200,000 clones, 60% to 85% seen once. The sequenced sample consisted of memory CD4+ T cells from PBMCs. The receptors derive from a man aged 18 to 29 in good health. Some clones in this sample may be carry-over from other donors' samples. Each CDR3 is given without its conserved first and last residue.

V: TRBV19
length: 12
CDR3: ASSRQVSSYEQY

V: TRBV27
length: 9
CDR3: ASRTIYKQY

V: TRBV30
length: 14
CDR3: AWSVGLAGVRETQY

V: TRBV30
length: 11
CDR3: AWSQGLNTEAF

V: TRBV5-1
length: 14
CDR3: ASSLQGAGQGTPQY

V: TRBV19
length: 13
CDR3: ARPHQASGRGEQF

V: TRBV14
length: 14
CDR3: ASSQVGRAKGNEQF

V: TRBV9
length: 12
CDR3: ASSSRLGGRELF

V: TRBV7-6
length: 13
CDR3: ASSVPGQGDEKLF

V: TRBV6-4
length: 15
CDR3: ASSVSRSGRWGETQY

V: TRBV9
length: 12
CDR3: ASSIAGYYNEQF

V: TRBV7-2
length: 11
CDR3: ASSFSYSYEQY

V: TRBV2
length: 12
CDR3: ALKSGTGGYEQY

V: TRBV7-2
length: 13
CDR3: ASSLGGRDYNEQF

V: TRBV30
length: 17
CDR3: AWSPFWVGRRFDTGELF

V: TRBV20-1
length: 9
CDR3: SVGDNEKLF

V: TRBV7-9
length: 14
CDR3: ASSPRLAGVKNIQY

V: TRBV19
length: 14
CDR3: ASSLGQGAIADTQY

V: TRBV6-1
length: 12
CDR3: ASSVTGANTEAF

V: TRBV7-8
length: 13
CDR3: ASSLGGLPYNEQF

V: TRBV5-1
length: 13
CDR3: ASRPQAGIKDGYT

V: TRBV6-6
length: 14
CDR3: ASRDGGELAKNIQY